The 32 T cell receptor beta chains given below trace back to one sample, sequenced in a study of blood T cell repertoires in COVID-19. Measured with immunoSEQ multiplex PCR; TCRdb has only the in-frame clones, and not every one. The sample includes fewer than 250,000 clones, nearly 95% of them seen just once. Material: peripheral blood. Source of these receptors: a man younger than 45 with COVID-19, enrolled during active disease.

The chain links TRBV4-1 to TRBJ1-4, with 9 bases matching TRBD1. Germline V gives CDR1 MGHRA, CDR2 YSYEKL. V was clipped by 1 base and J by 8 bases; unmatched bases: 5. This CDR3 is built from 15 residues. The CDR3 is CASSQVGTGFEKLFF. The CDR3 bases are TGCGCCAGCAGCCAAGTTGGGACAGGGTTCGAAAAACTGTTTTTT.

The chain links TRBV3-1 (or the pseudogene TRBV3-2) to TRBJ1-1, with TRBD1 matching 8 bases. V shed 1 base, J shed 5 bases, and the junction held 6 bases outside the gene matches. The CDR3 covers 15 residues. Germline V gene lookup returns CDR1 LGHDT and CDR2 YNNKEL (reference sequence). The CDR3 loop is CASSQVSDRGTEAFF. The CDR3 DNA reads as TGTGCCAGCAGCCAAGTTTCTGACAGGGGAACTGAAGCTTTCTTT.

The chain employs TRBV19 and TRBJ2-1, with 9 nucleotides matching TRBD2. Germline trimming cut 3 bases from V and 8 bases from J; bases unmatched to any gene: 8. The CDR3 loop spans 15 amino acids. Germline CDR1 is LNHDA and CDR2 is SQIVND (reference sequence). The CDR3 DNA sequence: TGTGCCAGTAGTATTCCGGGCGGGGGGGTGCATGAGCAGTTCTTC. Translating it yields CASSIPGGGVHEQFF.

The chain uses TRBV3-1 (or the pseudogene TRBV3-2) and TRBJ2-3; 8 nucleotides align to TRBD2. CDR3 size: 15 residues. Germline CDR1 reads LGHDT; CDR2 reads YNNKEL (reference sequence). Unmatched junction bases numbered 5, after V lost 4 bases and J lost 2 bases. CDR3 in amino acids: CASSRGLEVTDTQYF. CDR3 nucleotide sequence: TGTGCCAGCAGCCGGGGACTAGAGGTCACAGATACGCAGTATTTT.

This clone was seen once. The chain employs TRBV2 and TRBJ1-5, with TRBD1 matching over 8 bases. The length of the CDR3 is 13 residues. CDR1 SNHLY and CDR2 FYNNEI come from the germline V gene. The J segment lost 6 bases and the V segment lost 11 bases, leaving 9 bases of the junction unmatched. The CDR3 reads CARSQGASQPQHF. As DNA, the CDR3 is TGTGCCCGGTCTCAGGGGGCGTCTCAGCCCCAGCATTTT.

V gene TRBV7-9 combines with J gene TRBJ2-5; tentative D call: TRBD1 (6 bases). V lost 0 bases and J 5 bases, leaving 10 bases between the germline ends. CDR3 length equals 14 residues. In germline, CDR1 is SEHNR, CDR2 FQNEAQ (reference sequence). CDR3 sequence: CASSLAQGQETQYF. CDR3 in DNA: TGTGCCAGCAGCTTAGCTCAGGGGCAGGAGACCCAGTACTTC. Full variable domain (missing parts from reference TRBV7-9 and TRBJ2-5): DTGVSQNPRHKITKRGQNVTFRCDPISEHNRLYWYRQTLGQGPEFLTYFQNEAQLEKSRLLSDRFSAERPKGSFSTLEIQRTEQGDSAMYLCASSLAQGQETQYFGPGTRLLVL.

The chain links TRBV29-1 to TRBJ2-2; possibly TRBD1 for D (6 bases). Per the germline V gene, CDR1 is SQVTM and CDR2 is ANQGSEA. V lost 6 bases, J lost 6 bases, and 20 bases lay in between. CDR3 length: 15 amino acids. The CDR3 region is CSVQTGSGESGELFF. The CDR3 coding sequence is TGCAGCGTCCAAACCGGCTCAGGGGAATCCGGGGAGCTGTTTTTT.

The chain employs TRBV5-1 and TRBJ2-7; TRBD1 matches at 10 bases. The V and J ends lost 4 bases and 3 bases, in that order; junction bases with no gene match: 7. The CDR3 is 15 amino acids. CDR1 is SGHRS, CDR2 YFSETQ, per germline. The CDR3 DNA is TGCGCCAGCAGCCTGGGGACAGGGGTTTTCTACGAGCAGTACTTC. Residues: CASSLGTGVFYEQYF.

This clone appeared a single time. The rearrangement links TRBV10-2 to TRBJ1-2, with 7 nucleotides matching TRBD1. Germline CDR1 WSHSY, CDR2 SAAADI. This CDR3 is 14 amino acids long. V lost 6 bases and J lost 0; bases outside the gene matches: 4. CDR3 nucleotide sequence: TGCGCCAGCAGCACAGGGGAAGCTAACTATGGCTACACCTTC. Translation: CASSTGEANYGYTF.

The V gene is TRBV19, the J gene TRBJ1-2; maybe TRBD1 (6 bases). Trimming took 6 bases from V and 6 from J, leaving 14 bases between them. CDR3 length: 13 residues. The V gene's germline CDR1 is LNHDA and CDR2 SQIVND (reference sequence). The DNA for the CDR3 is TGTGCCAGTAGAAGAACAGGGCTCCATGGCTACACCTTC. The encoded protein is CASRRTGLHGYTF.

CDR3 nucleotides: TGCGCCAGCAGCATAGCGGGACAGGGGGAAGCTTTCTTT. It encodes CASSIAGQGEAFF. The chain recombines TRBV5-1 with TRBJ1-1; 10 bases line up with TRBD1. The CDR3 length is 13 residues. Germline V CDR1 and CDR2: SGHRS, YFSETQ. V was pared by 4 bases and J by 8 bases, with 5 bases of the junction left unmatched.

The chain links TRBV6-5 to TRBJ1-6, with 8 bases that match TRBD1. The CDR3 is 15 amino acids. Germline loops: CDR1 MNHEY, CDR2 SVGAGI. The junction had 4 bases not matched to a gene; V was cut back by 1 base and J by 8 bases. Here the CDR3 reads CASSYFRGRDSPLHF. DNA for the CDR3: TGTGCCAGCAGTTACTTCAGGGGGCGCGATTCACCCCTCCACTTT.

The chain carries TRBV3-1 (or the pseudogene TRBV3-2) and TRBJ2-3; 10 bases agree with TRBD2. The CDR3 is 17 residues long. The germline V gene encodes CDR1 LGHDT and CDR2 YNNKEL (reference sequence). V lost 0 bases to trimming and J lost 6 bases; unmatched junction nucleotides: 9. The CDR3 here is CASSQDGSSSGGDTQYF. Here the CDR3 DNA reads TGTGCCAGCAGCCAAGATGGGTCATCTAGCGGGGGTGATACGCAGTATTTT.

The V and J genes are TRBV5-5 and TRBJ2-1; a possible D gene is TRBD2 (5 bases). The CDR3 spans 13 residues. The germline CDR1 and CDR2 sequences are SGHKS and YYEKEE (reference sequence). V was clipped by 3 bases and J by 6 bases, with 10 bases between them. The CDR3 sequence: CASSSGSTNEQFF. CDR3 coding DNA: TGTGCCAGCAGCTCGGGGTCGACCAATGAGCAGTTCTTC. Combining the CDR3 with reference TRBV5-5 and TRBJ2-1 gives the whole variable domain DAGVTQSPTHLIKTRGQQVTLRCSPISGHKSVSWYQQVLGQGPQFIFQYYEKEERGRGNFPDRFSARQFPNYSSELNVNALLLGDSALYLCASSSGSTNEQFFGPGTRLTVL.

The chain employs TRBV5-5 and TRBJ1-1, with 7 bases lining up with TRBD1. Germline-derived CDR1 and CDR2 are SGHKS and YYEKEE (reference sequence). The junction had 9 bases not matched to a gene; V was cut back by 0 bases and J by 4 bases. This CDR3 contains 16 residues. The CDR3 DNA reads as TGTGCCAGCAGCTTGGGAGTTGACAGGGATCGCACTGAAGCTTTCTTT. This sequence encodes CASSLGVDRDRTEAFF.

The rearrangement joins TRBV5-1 to TRBJ2-2; D perhaps matches TRBD1 (6 bases). This CDR3 is 16 amino acids long. The V gene's germline CDR1 is SGHRS and CDR2 YFSETQ. V lost 3 bases and J lost 5, with 17 bases in between. This chain's CDR3 is CASSYRGSGVTGELFF. CDR3 in DNA: TGCGCCAGCAGCTATAGGGGCTCAGGGGTAACCGGGGAGCTGTTTTTT.

V and J are TRBV5-1 and TRBJ2-1, with 9 bases matching TRBD1. Germline values: CDR1 SGHRS, CDR2 YFSETQ. This CDR3 comprises 17 residues. Trimming cost V 4 bases and J 2 bases; bases outside gene matches: 10. CDR3: CASSPPEGQGPYNEQFF. The CDR3 DNA sequence: TGCGCCAGCAGCCCCCCAGAGGGACAGGGACCCTACAATGAGCAGTTCTTC.

The V gene is TRBV10-3, the J gene TRBJ2-1; the match to TRBD2 covers 7 bases. This CDR3 comprises 13 residues. Trimming took 0 bases from V and 7 from J; bases not matched to a gene: 0. Germline V gives CDR1 ENHRY, CDR2 SYGVKD. The CDR3 sequence is CAISESGGNEQFF. As DNA, the CDR3 is TGTGCCATCAGTGAGTCGGGGGGGAATGAGCAGTTCTTC.

V usage is TRBV2 and J usage is TRBJ1-1; no reliable D call. V was trimmed by 2 bases and J by 7 bases, leaving 5 bases between them. The CDR3 runs to 11 residues. CDR1 is SNHLY and CDR2 is FYNNEI in the germline V gene. CDR3 amino acids: CASSESLEAFF. The CDR3 bases are TGTGCCAGCAGTGAATCCCTTGAAGCTTTCTTT.

This chain connects TRBV30 to TRBJ1-1, with 7 bases aligning to TRBD1. The CDR3 has 20 residues. The J segment lost 5 bases and the V segment lost 4 bases, leaving 28 bases of the junction unmatched. CDR1 is GTSNPN, CDR2 SVGIG, per germline (reference sequence). The CDR3 loop is CAWTLMGIQGSDKARTEAFF. The CDR3 nucleotides are TGTGCCTGGACCCTTATGGGAATACAGGGGTCTGATAAAGCGAGGACTGAAGCTTTCTTT. The full variable domain, with the rest looked up from reference TRBV30 and TRBJ1-1, is SQTIHQWPATLVQPVGSPLSLECTVEGTSNPNLYWYRQAAGRGLQLLFYSVGIGQISSEVPQNLSASRPQDRQFILSSKKLLLSDSGFYLCAWTLMGIQGSDKARTEAFFGQGTRLTVV.

The V and J genes are TRBV11-2 and TRBJ1-2; the D is unclear. V was shortened by 6 bases and J by 6 bases, with 20 bases between the two germline ends. Germline assignment: CDR1 SGHAT and CDR2 FQNNGV. The CDR3 contains 15 residues. CDR3 in amino acids: CASSYAQYRGDGYTF. Here the CDR3 DNA reads TGTGCCAGCAGTTACGCCCAATATCGCGGGGATGGCTACACCTTC.

The chain is built from TRBV19 and TRBJ1-1; possible D gene TRBD1, 5 bases. Germline lookup yields CDR1 LNHDA and CDR2 SQIVND (reference sequence). The CDR3 sequence is 13 residues long. The V and J ends lost 5 bases and 1 base respectively, with 8 bases between them. The CDR3 coding sequence is TGTGCCAGTAGTCTCACAGGGAACACTGAAGCTTTCTTT. It yields the protein CASSLTGNTEAFF.

The chain is built from TRBV2 and TRBJ2-3; 10 bases match TRBD1. CDR1 and CDR2 from the germline V gene are SNHLY and FYNNEI. V dropped 6 bases and J dropped 0; count of bases not matched to a gene: 3. The CDR3 is made up of 15 amino acids. The CDR3 DNA sequence: TGTGCCAGCAGCGACAGGGGGCAAAGCACAGATACGCAGTATTTT. Protein product: CASSDRGQSTDTQYF.

J is TRBJ2-2 and V is TRBV5-1; TRBD1 matches at 8 bases. V was clipped by 4 bases and J by 1 base; unmatched bases: 6. Per germline, CDR1 SGHRS and CDR2 YFSETQ. The CDR3 is made up of 16 amino acids. The CDR3 is CASSLQGTGNTGELFF. For the CDR3, the DNA is TGCGCCAGCAGCCTCCAGGGGACAGGGAACACCGGGGAGCTGTTTTTT.

The sample holds one count of this clone. V and J are TRBV10-3 and TRBJ1-6; TRBD1 matches at 7 bases. With 0 bases clipped from V and 8 bases from J, the junction kept 7 bases outside the gene matches. CDR3 length: 16 residues. CDR1 and CDR2 (germline): ENHRY, SYGVKD. CDR3 in amino acids: CAISESAGQLHSPLHF. CDR3 coding DNA: TGTGCCATCAGTGAGTCGGCGGGACAGCTTCATTCACCCCTCCACTTT.

Remarks on this clone: The same CDR3 is also encoded by other DNA sequences in this sample. The chain employs TRBV6-5 and TRBJ1-1; D remains unclear. V was shortened by 5 bases and J by 3 bases, with 13 bases between the two germline ends. Per the germline V gene, CDR1 is MNHEY and CDR2 is SVGAGI. The CDR3 contains 14 residues. CDR3 DNA: TGTGCCAGCAGTCCTGGACGGGGTGACACTGAAGCTTTCTTT. This sequence encodes CASSPGRGDTEAFF.

The chain couples TRBV2 to TRBJ2-7; possible D gene TRBD1, 6 bases. The CDR3 consists of 14 residues. The V gene lost 6 bases and the J gene lost 2 bases, with 14 bases spanning the gap. Germline V CDR1 and CDR2: SNHLY, FYNNEI. In nucleotides, the CDR3 is TGTGCCAGCAGCCAGGACAGCGATACCTACGAGCAGTACTTC. It specifies CASSQDSDTYEQYF. Looking up the rest from reference TRBV2 and TRBJ2-7 gives the full variable domain: EPEVTQTPSHQVTQMGQEVILRCVPISNHLYFYWYRQILGQKVEFLVSFYNNEISEKSEIFDDQFSVERPDGSNFTLKIRSTKLEDSAMYFCASSQDSDTYEQYFGPGTRLTVT.

This clone was seen once. The chain uses TRBV10-3 and TRBJ1-4; D unclear. The CDR3 runs 17 residues. The germline gives CDR1 ENHRY, CDR2 SYGVKD. V was shortened by 0 bases and J by 8 bases, with 19 bases between the two germline ends. The DNA of the CDR3 is TGTGCCATCAGTGAGTCGGAGTTGGTTGGGGAGAAGGAAAAACTGTTTTTT. This sequence encodes CAISESELVGEKEKLFF.

This chain uses TRBV19 with TRBJ1-1; D is perhaps TRBD1 (5 bases). The CDR3 runs to 20 residues. Per germline, CDR1 LNHDA and CDR2 SQIVND (reference sequence). V was clipped by 6 bases and J by 4 bases, with 33 bases between them. The CDR3 DNA is TGTGCCAGTAGCTCACCGCCCCTCCCAGGGTTAAGTCTGAGAGGCACTGAAGCTTTCTTT. It encodes CASSSPPLPGLSLRGTEAFF.

The V and J genes are TRBV5-4 and TRBJ1-3; 7 bases fit TRBD1. The CDR3 sequence is 13 residues long. Germline V gives CDR1 SGHNT, CDR2 YYREEE (reference sequence). Unmatched junction bases numbered 7, after V lost 5 bases and J lost 8 bases. The CDR3 nucleotides read TGTGCCAGCAGGAAACAGGGGATGGACACCATATATTTT. It codes for CASRKQGMDTIYF.

The rearrangement links TRBV5-1 to TRBJ1-1; TRBD1 agrees at 8 bases. Germline V gene sequence: CDR1 SGHRS, CDR2 YFSETQ. The CDR3 totals 18 residues. V trimming: 0 bases; J trimming: 1 base; junction bases outside the gene matches: 11. In DNA form, the CDR3 reads TGCGCCAGCAGCTTGGCCAACCCCAGAGACAGGGGGAACACTGAAGCTTTCTTT. Amino acid sequence: CASSLANPRDRGNTEAFF.

The chain recombines TRBV7-9 with TRBJ1-1, with D uncertain. The CDR3 loop spans 11 amino acids. In germline, CDR1 is SEHNR, CDR2 FQNEAQ (reference sequence). Trimming shortened V by 5 bases and J by 7 bases, and 8 bases separated the two germline ends. CDR3 loop: CASSEQYEAFF. CDR3 DNA: TGTGCCAGCAGCGAACAGTATGAAGCTTTCTTT.